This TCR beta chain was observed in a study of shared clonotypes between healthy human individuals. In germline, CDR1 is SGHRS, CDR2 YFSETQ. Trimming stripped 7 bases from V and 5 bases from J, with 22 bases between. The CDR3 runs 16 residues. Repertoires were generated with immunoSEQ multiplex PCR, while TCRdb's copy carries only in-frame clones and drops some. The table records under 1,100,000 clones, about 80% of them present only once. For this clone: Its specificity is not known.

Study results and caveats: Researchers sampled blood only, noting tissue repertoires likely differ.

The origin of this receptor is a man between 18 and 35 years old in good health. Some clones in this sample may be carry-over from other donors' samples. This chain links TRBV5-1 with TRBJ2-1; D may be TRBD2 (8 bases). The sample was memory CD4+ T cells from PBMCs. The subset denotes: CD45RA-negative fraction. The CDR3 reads CASQQDRASGHNEQFF. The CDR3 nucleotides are TGCGCCAGCCAACAAGACAGGGCTAGCGGGCACAATGAGCAGTTCTTC. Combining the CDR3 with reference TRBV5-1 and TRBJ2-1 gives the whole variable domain KAGVTQTPRYLIKTRGQQVTLSCSPISGHRSVSWYQQTPGQGLQFLFEYFSETQRNKGNFPGRFSGRQFSNSRSEMNVSTLELGDSALYLCASQQDRASGHNEQFFGPGTRLTVL.